The clone carrying this T cell receptor (beta chain) has just a few counts. The repertoire was sequenced with immunoSEQ multiplex PCR; TCRdb's copy has only in-frame clones and lacks some. This sample has about 53,000 clones, with roughly 92% found just once. This sample was included in a study of cytomegalovirus exposure and HLA in healthy donors. Study context: According to later analysis, the same platform produced the approximately 120 validation and 600 to 800 first-cohort repertoires.

CDR1 is MRHNA and CDR2 is SNTAGT in the germline V gene. CDR3 size: 14 residues. V was pared by 6 bases and J by 4 bases, with 4 bases of the junction left unmatched. Source material: PBMCs. The rearrangement joins TRBV6-4 to TRBJ2-7; 12 bases fit TRBD1. The origin of this receptor is a man in his late teens or twenties in good health and CMV-seronegative. The CDR3 loop reads CASSAGQGAYEQYF. The CDR3, as DNA: TGTGCCAGCAGCGCGGGACAGGGGGCTTACGAGCAGTACTTC.